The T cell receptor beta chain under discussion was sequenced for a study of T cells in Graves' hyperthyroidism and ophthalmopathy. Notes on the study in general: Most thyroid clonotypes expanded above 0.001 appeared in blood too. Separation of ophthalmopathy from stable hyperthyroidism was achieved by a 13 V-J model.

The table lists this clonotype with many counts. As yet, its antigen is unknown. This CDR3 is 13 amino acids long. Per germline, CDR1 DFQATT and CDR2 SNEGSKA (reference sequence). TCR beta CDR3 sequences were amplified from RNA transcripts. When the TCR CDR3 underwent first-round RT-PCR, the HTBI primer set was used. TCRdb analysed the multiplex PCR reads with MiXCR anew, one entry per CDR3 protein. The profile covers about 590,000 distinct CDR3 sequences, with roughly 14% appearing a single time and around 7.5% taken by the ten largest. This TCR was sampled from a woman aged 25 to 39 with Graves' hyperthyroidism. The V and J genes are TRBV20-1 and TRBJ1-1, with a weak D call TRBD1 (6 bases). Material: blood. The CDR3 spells CSGGRGGLTEAFF. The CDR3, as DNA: TGCAGCGGAGGGCGAGGGGGACTCACTGAAGCTTTCTTT.